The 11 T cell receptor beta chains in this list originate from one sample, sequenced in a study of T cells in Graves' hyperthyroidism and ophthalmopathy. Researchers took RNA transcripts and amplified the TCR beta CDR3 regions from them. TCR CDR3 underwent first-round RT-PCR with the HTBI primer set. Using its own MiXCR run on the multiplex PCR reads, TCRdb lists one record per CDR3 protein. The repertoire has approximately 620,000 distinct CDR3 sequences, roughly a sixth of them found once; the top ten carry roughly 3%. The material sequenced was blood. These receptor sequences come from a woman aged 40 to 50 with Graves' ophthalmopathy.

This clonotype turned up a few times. The CDR3, as DNA: TGTGCCAGCAGTGGCGGGGTGTTGGAGACCCAGTACTTC. Translating it yields CASSGGVLETQYF. The chain couples TRBV28 to TRBJ2-5; possible D gene TRBD2, 6 bases. The CDR3 contains 13 residues. Trimming removed 5 bases at V and 5 bases at J, with 12 bases between. Germline CDR1 reads MDHEN; CDR2 reads SYDVKM.

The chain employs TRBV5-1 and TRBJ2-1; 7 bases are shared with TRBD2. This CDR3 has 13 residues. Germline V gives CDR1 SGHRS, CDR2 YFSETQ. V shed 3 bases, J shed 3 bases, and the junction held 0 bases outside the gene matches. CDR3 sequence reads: CASSWEGYNEQFF. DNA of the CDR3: TGCGCCAGCAGCTGGGAGGGCTACAATGAGCAGTTCTTC.

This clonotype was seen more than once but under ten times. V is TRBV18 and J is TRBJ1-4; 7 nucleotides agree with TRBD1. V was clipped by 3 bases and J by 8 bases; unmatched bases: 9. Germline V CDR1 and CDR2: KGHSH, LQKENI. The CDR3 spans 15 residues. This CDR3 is CASSPGDRDEEKLFF. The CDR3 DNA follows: TGTGCCAGCTCACCTGGAGACAGGGATGAAGAAAAACTGTTTTTT.

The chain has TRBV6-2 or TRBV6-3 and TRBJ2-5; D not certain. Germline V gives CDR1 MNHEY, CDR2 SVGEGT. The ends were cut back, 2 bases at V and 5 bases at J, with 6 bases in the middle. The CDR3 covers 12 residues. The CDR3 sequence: CASSYQRETQYF. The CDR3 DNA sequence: TGTGCCAGCAGTTACCAACGGGAGACCCAGTACTTC.

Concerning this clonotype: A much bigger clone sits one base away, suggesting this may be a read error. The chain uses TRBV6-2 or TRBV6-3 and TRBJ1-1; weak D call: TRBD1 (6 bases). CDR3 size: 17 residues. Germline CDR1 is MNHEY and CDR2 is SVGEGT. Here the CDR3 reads CTTGTPLRGAPNTEAFF. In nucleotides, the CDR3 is TGTACCACCGGTACACCTCTTCGGGGGGCGCCGAACACTGAAGCTTTCTTT.

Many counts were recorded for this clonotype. In DNA, the CDR3 is TGTGCCAGCAGTCGGACAGAAAGGAACACTGAAGCTTTCTTT. It encodes CASSRTERNTEAFF. The rearrangement links TRBV12-3 or TRBV12-4 to TRBJ1-1, with D tentatively TRBD1 (6 bases). The CDR3 consists of 14 residues. The V end was cut by 5 bases, the J end by 1 base, with 11 bases between.

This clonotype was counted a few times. The CDR3 loop is CASSIQGNQETQYF. The CDR3 DNA follows: TGTGCCAGCAGCATACAGGGAAACCAAGAGACCCAGTACTTC. The V call is TRBV6-1, the J call TRBJ2-5; D is perhaps TRBD1 (6 bases). Germline lookup yields CDR1 MNHNS and CDR2 SASEGT. The CDR3 covers 14 residues. The V gene lost 6 bases and the J gene lost 0 bases, with 11 bases spanning the gap.

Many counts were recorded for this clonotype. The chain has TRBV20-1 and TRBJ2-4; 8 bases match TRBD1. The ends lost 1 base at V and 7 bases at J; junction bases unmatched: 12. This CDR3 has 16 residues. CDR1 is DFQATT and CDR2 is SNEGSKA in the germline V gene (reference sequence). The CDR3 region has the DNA TGCAGTGCTAGAGCCAATATAGGACAGGGAATGAACATTCAGTACTTC. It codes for CSARANIGQGMNIQYF.

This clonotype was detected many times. The CDR3 sequence is CASSLGASNEQFF. The CDR3 DNA sequence: TGCGCCAGCAGCTTGGGGGCTAGCAATGAGCAGTTCTTC. The rearrangement joins TRBV5-1 to TRBJ2-1; D not resolved. Germline V gene data show CDR1 as SGHRS and CDR2 as YFSETQ. Trimming cost V 0 bases and J 6 bases, with 7 bases left between them. The CDR3 extends over 13 amino acids.

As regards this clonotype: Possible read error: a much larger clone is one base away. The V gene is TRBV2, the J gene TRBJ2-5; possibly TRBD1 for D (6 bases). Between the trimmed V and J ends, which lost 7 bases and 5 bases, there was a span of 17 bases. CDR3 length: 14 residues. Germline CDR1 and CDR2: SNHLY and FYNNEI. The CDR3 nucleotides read TGTGCCAGCAAGCTTTACAGGGACGGGGAGACCCAGTACTTC. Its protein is CASKLYRDGETQYF.

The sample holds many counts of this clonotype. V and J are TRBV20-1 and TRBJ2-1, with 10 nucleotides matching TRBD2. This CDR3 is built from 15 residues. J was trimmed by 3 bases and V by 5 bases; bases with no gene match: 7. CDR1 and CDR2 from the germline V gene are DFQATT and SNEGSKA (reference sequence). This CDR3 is CSAGSGLALYNEQFF. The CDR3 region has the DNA TGCAGTGCTGGGTCGGGACTAGCGCTCTACAATGAGCAGTTCTTC.